This entry lists 29 T cell receptor beta chains sequenced from one sample in a study of early T cells in non-severe SARS-CoV-2 infection. TCRdb called the 5' RACE reads again in MiXCR, with one record for every CDR3 protein. The sample has 11,000 or so distinct CDR3 sequences, around 5% seen once; the top ten hold over 8%. The source material was whole blood. The receptors come from an adult who was a healthcare worker with PCR-confirmed SARS-CoV-2 infection or an uninfected control (not recorded which).

By proportion, this clonotype is large. The chain carries TRBV10-2 and TRBJ1-5; D uncertain. The CDR3 extends over 14 amino acids. CDR1 and CDR2 from the germline V gene are WSHSY and SAAADI. V was pared by 4 bases and J by 0 bases, with 7 bases between. CDR3 amino acids: CASSVGYSNQPQHF. CDR3 nucleotides: TGCGCCAGCAGTGTCGGGTATAGCAATCAGCCCCAGCATTTT.

This clonotype was seen ten or more times. This chain joins TRBV7-2 and TRBJ2-5; D gene unclear. The CDR3 totals 13 residues. CDR1 is SGHTA and CDR2 is FQGNSA in the germline V gene. Trimming stripped 2 bases from V and 1 base from J, with 5 bases between. The CDR3 DNA follows: TGTGCCAGCAGCTTAAACAGCCAAGAGACCCAGTACTTC. Encoded protein: CASSLNSQETQYF.

Only a few counts were recorded for this clonotype. The V gene is TRBV9, the J gene TRBJ2-1; D possibly corresponds to TRBD2 (5 bases). Germline lookup yields CDR1 SGDLS and CDR2 YYNGEE. The CDR3 runs to 12 residues. The V end lost 0 bases, the J end lost 9 bases, and 7 bases lay between the germline ends. The CDR3 protein is CASSVVGSEQFF. CDR3 nucleotides: TGTGCCAGCAGCGTAGTGGGGAGTGAGCAGTTCTTC.

This clonotype qualifies as medium-sized (0.01 to 0.1%). The genes are TRBV7-9 and TRBJ1-2; D call uncertain. V lost 5 bases, J lost 7 bases, and 17 bases lay in between. Germline lookup yields CDR1 SEHNR and CDR2 FQNEAQ (reference sequence). The length of the CDR3 is 14 residues. This chain's CDR3 is CASSPRSVVGGYTF. CDR3 bases: TGTGCCAGCAGCCCCCGGTCAGTCGTTGGTGGCTACACCTTC.

Relative to its sample, this clonotype is medium-sized (0.01 to 0.1%). The chain employs TRBV4-1 and TRBJ2-2, with D perhaps being TRBD1 or TRBD2 (5 bases each). CDR1 is MGHRA and CDR2 is YSYEKL in the germline V gene. The CDR3 totals 16 residues. Trimming pared 3 bases from V and 5 bases from J, leaving 16 bases between. The DNA of the CDR3 is TGCGCCAGCAGCCACCGGGACCCTCCCCCTACCGGGGAGCTGTTTTTT. It specifies CASSHRDPPPTGELFF.

This clonotype was picked up a small number of times. V gene TRBV11-2 combines with J gene TRBJ2-1; D may correspond to TRBD1 or TRBD2 (5 bases each). The CDR3 runs to 14 residues. In germline, CDR1 is SGHAT, CDR2 FQNNGV. Trimming stripped 3 bases from V and 8 bases from J, with 14 bases between. The CDR3 DNA is TGTGCCAGCAGCTTCGAGCACCGGGGCGATGAGCAGTTCTTC. Translated, it gives CASSFEHRGDEQFF.

This clonotype has a count of ten or more. V usage is TRBV12-3 or TRBV12-4 and J usage is TRBJ1-1; D ambiguous. V was trimmed by 6 bases and J by 6 bases, leaving 11 bases between them. The CDR3 length is 12 residues. In DNA form, the CDR3 reads TGTGCCAGCAGCCCCGTGTGGCCTGAAGCTTTCTTT. Amino acids: CASSPVWPEAFF.

This clonotype was detected only a few times. The chain has TRBV7-2 and TRBJ2-7; 11 positions match TRBD2. Trimming took 4 bases from V and 4 from J; bases not matched to a gene: 3. CDR3 length equals 14 residues. CDR1 is SGHTA and CDR2 is FQGNSA in the germline V gene. CDR3 DNA: TGTGCCAGCAGCTCCGGGACTAGCGGATACGAGCAGTACTTC. Encoded protein: CASSSGTSGYEQYF.

This clonotype was seen at least ten times. At one boundary the junction diverges from the germline segment, which might be a read error. The genes are TRBV19 and TRBJ1-4; TRBD1 is a possible D gene (5 bases). Germline-derived CDR1 and CDR2 are LNHDA and SQIVND (reference sequence). The CDR3 covers 14 residues. Here the CDR3 DNA reads TGTGCCAGTAGTAGACAGCCCTCTAAGGAAAAACTGTTTTTT. Translation: CASSRQPSKEKLFF.

This clonotype is medium-sized (0.01 to 0.1%). V is TRBV3-1 and J is TRBJ1-6; TRBD1 aligns across 7 bases. Looked up from germline, CDR1 is LGHDT and CDR2 is YNNKEL (reference sequence). Unmatched junction bases numbered 12, after V lost 0 bases and J lost 7 bases. The CDR3 is 18 amino acids. The CDR3: CASSQEQGETFKNSPLHF. The CDR3 coding sequence is TGTGCCAGCAGCCAAGAGCAGGGGGAAACGTTTAAGAATTCACCCCTCCACTTT.

Ten or more counts support this clonotype. The chain carries TRBV11-2 and TRBJ2-3, with 7 bases lining up with TRBD2. This CDR3 contains 18 residues. Germline trimming cut 5 bases from V and 6 bases from J; bases unmatched to any gene: 20. The germline V gene encodes CDR1 SGHAT and CDR2 FQNNGV. The CDR3 region is CASSPARGSGPWGDTQYF. CDR3 sequence (DNA): TGTGCCAGCAGCCCGGCACGTGGTAGCGGGCCATGGGGGGATACGCAGTATTTT.

In its sample, this clonotype ranks as medium-sized. The chain employs TRBV7-3 and TRBJ1-5, with 7 bases aligning to TRBD1. The CDR3 contains 13 residues. Per germline, CDR1 SGHTA and CDR2 FQGTGA. Unmatched junction bases numbered 4, after V lost 5 bases and J lost 6 bases. CDR3 region: CASSSYRGQPQHF. The CDR3 nucleotides read TGTGCCAGCAGCAGCTACAGGGGTCAGCCCCAGCATTTT.

This clonotype was detected many times. The rearrangement links TRBV20-1 to TRBJ2-3; 8 bases fit TRBD2. The germline gives CDR1 DFQATT, CDR2 SNEGSKA (reference sequence). The junction had 7 bases not matched to a gene; V was cut back by 6 bases and J by 5 bases. The CDR3 consists of 13 residues. The CDR3 region has the DNA TGCAGTGCGCGGACTAGCCTAAAAGATACGCAGTATTTT. Translated: CSARTSLKDTQYF.

This clonotype was detected ten times or more. This chain connects TRBV20-1 to TRBJ1-1; D unclear. CDR1 is DFQATT, CDR2 SNEGSKA, per germline (reference sequence). V lost 6 bases to trimming and J lost 0 bases, with 17 bases between them. CDR3 length equals 15 residues. The CDR3 here is CSARGNGVMNTEAFF. The CDR3 region has the DNA TGCAGTGCGCGGGGTAACGGAGTAATGAACACTGAAGCTTTCTTT.

This clonotype was detected many times. The J gene is TRBJ2-3, the V gene TRBV18; 9 bases are shared with TRBD2. Germline loops: CDR1 KGHSH, CDR2 LQKENI. Trimming removed 4 bases from V and 5 bases from J; junction bases left unmatched: 10. CDR3 size: 16 residues. The CDR3 protein is CASSLPIAGAGDTQYF. The CDR3 region has the DNA TGTGCCAGCTCACTCCCCATAGCGGGGGCTGGAGATACGCAGTATTTT.

In its sample, this clonotype was seen many times. The chain has TRBV24-1 and TRBJ2-1, with D perhaps matching TRBD1 (6 bases). The CDR3 spans 13 residues. Trimming removed 5 bases from V and 7 bases from J, with 11 bases in between. CDR1 is KGHDR and CDR2 is SFDVKD in the germline V gene. This CDR3 is CATSGEGVNEQFF. The CDR3 DNA is TGTGCCACCAGTGGTGAGGGGGTGAATGAGCAGTTCTTC.

The genes are TRBV7-2 and TRBJ2-7; tentatively, D is TRBD1 or TRBD2 (5 bases each). V was shortened by 1 base and J by 1 base, with 8 bases between the two germline ends. The CDR3 contains 14 residues. Per the germline V gene, CDR1 is SGHTA and CDR2 is FQGNSA. CDR3 sequence reads: CASSLVGASYEQYF. The CDR3 nucleotides read TGTGCCAGCAGCTTAGTCGGGGCATCCTACGAGCAGTACTTC. Variable domain in full (rest from reference TRBV7-2 and TRBJ2-7): GAGVSQSPSNKVTEKGKDVELRCDPISGHTALYWYRQSLGQGLEFLIYFQGNSAPDKSGLPSDRFSAERTGGSVSTLTIQRTQQEDSAVYLCASSLVGASYEQYFGPGTRLTVT.

This clonotype has more than one count but fewer than ten. This chain joins TRBV12-3 or TRBV12-4 and TRBJ2-6; a weak D match, TRBD1 (5 bases). This CDR3 is 15 amino acids long. The V end lost 6 bases, the J end lost 4 bases, and 13 bases lay between the germline ends. The DNA of the CDR3 is TGTGCCAGCAGGCTCCAGGGTGAGGGGGCCAACGTCCTGACTTTC. This translates into CASRLQGEGANVLTF.

The chain uses TRBV7-2 and TRBJ2-2; possible D gene TRBD1, 5 bases. This CDR3 spans 17 amino acids. The V and J ends lost 1 base and 1 base respectively, with 13 bases between them. From germline, CDR1 is SGHTA and CDR2 FQGNSA. Written as DNA, the CDR3 is TGTGCCAGCAGCTTAGGGGGCTCGGGTTGGAACACCGGGGAGCTGTTTTTT. Encoded protein: CASSLGGSGWNTGELFF.

Many counts were recorded for this clonotype. The V and J genes are TRBV29-1 and TRBJ2-3; perhaps TRBD2 as D (6 bases). V lost 4 bases and J lost 2, with 10 bases in between. This CDR3 comprises 13 residues. Per germline, CDR1 SQVTM and CDR2 ANQGSEA. CDR3 loop: CSVGTGVTDTQYF. The CDR3 coding sequence is TGCAGCGTTGGGACGGGGGTCACAGATACGCAGTATTTT.

This clonotype was picked up many times. The V call is TRBV11-2, the J call TRBJ2-4; D uncertain. V shed 4 bases and J shed 0 bases, with 7 bases lying between them. Germline V lookup: CDR1 SGHAT, CDR2 FQNNGV. The CDR3 spans 14 residues. The CDR3 protein is CASSSRLAKNIQYF. In nucleotides, the CDR3 is TGTGCCAGCAGCTCCCGTCTAGCCAAAAACATTCAGTACTTC. Combining the CDR3 with reference TRBV11-2 and TRBJ2-4 gives the whole variable domain EAGVAQSPRYKIIEKRQSVAFWCNPISGHATLYWYQQILGQGPKLLIQFQNNGVVDDSQLPKDRFSAERLKGVDSTLKIQPAKLEDSAVYLCASSSRLAKNIQYFGAGTRLSVL.

This clonotype was observed at least ten times. The chain uses TRBV11-2 and TRBJ2-1, with 8 bases matching TRBD2. Germline trimming cut 7 bases from V and 1 base from J; bases unmatched to any gene: 12. The CDR3 has 17 amino acids. Germline V gene sequence: CDR1 SGHAT, CDR2 FQNNGV. This CDR3 reads CASTLSGGAVSYNEQFF. In DNA, the CDR3 is TGTGCCAGCACCCTATCCGGGGGGGCCGTTTCCTACAATGAGCAGTTCTTC.

This clonotype was counted a few times. The chain joins TRBV5-6 to TRBJ2-7; 10 nucleotides agree with TRBD1. J gave up 4 bases and V 3 bases, and 1 base lay outside the gene matches. This CDR3 has 13 residues. Germline CDR1 reads SGHDT; CDR2 reads YYEEEE. CDR3 amino acids: CASSWDRGYEQYF. In nucleotides, the CDR3 is TGTGCCAGCAGCTGGGACAGGGGTTACGAGCAGTACTTC.

The chain carries TRBV4-1 and TRBJ1-2, with TRBD1 identical over 7 bases. The length of the CDR3 is 15 residues. The germline V gene has CDR1 MGHRA and CDR2 YSYEKL. V dropped 4 bases and J dropped 2; count of bases not matched to a gene: 7. The chain's CDR3 is CASSPAGTANYGYTF. The CDR3 nucleotides are TGCGCCAGCAGCCCTGCAGGGACAGCCAACTATGGCTACACCTTC.

This clonotype has only a few counts. This sequence joins TRBV29-1 and TRBJ1-1; D unresolved. Germline lookup yields CDR1 SQVTM and CDR2 ANQGSEA. The CDR3 totals 12 residues. V was pared by 5 bases and J by 0 bases, with 7 bases between. The CDR3 nucleotides are TGCAGCGTTAAAATCATGAACACTGAAGCTTTCTTT. It translates to CSVKIMNTEAFF.

At least ten counts were recorded for this clonotype. The J gene is TRBJ2-5, the V gene TRBV5-1, with 9 bases aligning to TRBD1. This CDR3 is built from 14 residues. Looked up from germline, CDR1 is SGHRS and CDR2 is YFSETQ. V shed 4 bases and J 3 bases; nucleotides not matched to a gene: 4. The CDR3 sequence: CASSLWTGEETQYF. CDR3 nucleotides: TGCGCCAGCAGCCTCTGGACAGGGGAAGAGACCCAGTACTTC.

This chain uses TRBV13 with TRBJ2-1; 7 nucleotides agree with TRBD2. V trimming: 6 bases; J trimming: 15 bases; junction bases outside the gene matches: 11. The germline V gene has CDR1 PRHDT and CDR2 FYEKMQ (reference sequence). The CDR3 runs 12 residues. This CDR3 is CASSSSGTTGFF. DNA for the CDR3: TGTGCCAGCAGTTCTTCCGGGACTACAGGGTTCTTC.

Ten or more counts support this clonotype. This rearrangement joins TRBV6-9 to TRBJ2-7; possible D gene TRBD2, 5 bases. V was trimmed by 6 bases and J by 7 bases, leaving 10 bases between them. The CDR3 contains 11 residues. From germline, CDR1 is MNHGY and CDR2 SVAAGI. The DNA of the CDR3 is TGTGCCAGCAGCGGGATGGGGGAGCAGTACTTC. Translating gives CASSGMGEQYF.

This clonotype is judged medium-sized (0.01 to 0.1%). The V call is TRBV5-1, the J call TRBJ1-2, with 7 bases matching TRBD1. Trimming cost V 0 bases and J 4 bases; bases outside gene matches: 6. In germline, CDR1 is SGHRS, CDR2 YFSETQ. This CDR3 comprises 15 residues. The CDR3 is CASSLVQGSSYGYTF. CDR3 DNA sequence: TGCGCCAGCAGCTTGGTACAGGGGTCGAGCTATGGCTACACCTTC.